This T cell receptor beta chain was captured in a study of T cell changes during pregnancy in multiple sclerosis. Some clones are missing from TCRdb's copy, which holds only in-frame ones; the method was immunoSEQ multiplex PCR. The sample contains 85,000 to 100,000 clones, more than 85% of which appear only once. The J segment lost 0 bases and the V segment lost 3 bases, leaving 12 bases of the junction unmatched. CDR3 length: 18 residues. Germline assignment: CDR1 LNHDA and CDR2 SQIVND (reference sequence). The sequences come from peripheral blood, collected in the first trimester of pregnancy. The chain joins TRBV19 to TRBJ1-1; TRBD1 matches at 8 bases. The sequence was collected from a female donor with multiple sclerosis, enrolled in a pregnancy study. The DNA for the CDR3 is TGTGCCAGTAGTATCGACTGGACAGGGACGAGTTTGAACACTGAAGCTTTCTTT. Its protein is CASSIDWTGTSLNTEAFF.